This is a list of T cell receptor beta chains from one sample in a study of PD-L1 blockade in urothelial cancer. Method: immunoSEQ multiplex PCR; TCRdb's copy keeps in-frame clones and lacks some. The repertoire holds about 81,000 clones, with roughly nine tenths as singletons. The sequencing here drew on PBMCs, taken around atezolizumab (anti-PD-L1) treatment. The origin of the receptors is a woman aged 80 or older with urothelial cancer. CDR3s include the opening cysteine and the closing phenylalanine or tryptophan. A D gene is named only where the DNA matches it firmly.

D: TRBD1; V: TRBV10-3; J: TRBJ1-5; DNA: TGTGCCATCAGTGGGGCCCCAGGGGGCGAGTCTGGCAATCAGCCCCAGCATTTT; CDR3: CAISGAPGGESGNQPQHF
D: TRBD1; V: TRBV28; J: TRBJ1-5; DNA: TGTGCCAGCAGGCCCACAGGGGGCGGTGCTCAGCCCCAGCATTTT; CDR3: CASRPTGGGAQPQHF
D: NA; V: TRBV5-1; J: TRBJ2-1; DNA: TGCGCCAGCAGCTTGGCGGCGCAGGGGTTGAGTGAGCAGTTCTTC; CDR3: CASSLAAQGLSEQFF
D: NA; V: TRBV10-1; J: TRBJ1-5; DNA: TGCGCCAGCTTGAGAGATGCAAGCAATCAGCCCCAGCATTTT; CDR3: CASLRDASNQPQHF
D: TRBD1; V: TRBV9; J: TRBJ2-7; DNA: TGTGCCAGCAGCGTAGGAGGGACAGGGGTGTCCTACGAGCAGTACTTC; CDR3: CASSVGGTGVSYEQYF
D: NA; V: TRBV7-8; J: TRBJ2-7; DNA: TGTGCCAGCAGCCACAGACCCCGGCACGGACAATCGAGGGAGCAGTACTTC; CDR3: CASSHRPRHGQSREQYF
D: TRBD2; V: TRBV19; J: TRBJ2-3; DNA: TGTGCCAGTAGTATAGGGACTAGCGGGAACACAGATACGCAGTATTTT; CDR3: CASSIGTSGNTDTQYF
D: TRBD1; V: TRBV19; J: TRBJ1-5; DNA: TGTGCCAGTAGTTTCGGACAGGCAGGGCAGCCCCAGCATTTT; CDR3: CASSFGQAGQPQHF
D: NA; V: TRBV5-4; J: TRBJ2-2; DNA: TGTGCCAGCAGCTTGAATCCCGCACTCCCAACCGGGGAGCTGTTTTTT; CDR3: CASSLNPALPTGELFF
D: TRBD1; V: TRBV7-8; J: TRBJ1-1; DNA: TGTGCCAGCAGCTCCGGGACAGGGAGAGCTTTCTTT; CDR3: CASSSGTGRAFF
D: NA; V: TRBV6-5; J: TRBJ1-2; DNA: TGTGCCAGCTCCAGATCCGGGTCCGGAGGTAGATACACCTTC; CDR3: CASSRSGSGGRYTF
D: NA; V: TRBV30; J: TRBJ1-3; DNA: TGTGCCTGGAGGGGCGGGAGCTCTGGAAACACCATATATTTT; CDR3: CAWRGGSSGNTIYF
D: TRBD1; V: TRBV28; J: TRBJ1-2; DNA: TGTGCCAGCAGTAGCCTGGGACAGGGTTTGCCGGGCTACACCTTC; CDR3: CASSSLGQGLPGYTF